The 27 T cell receptor delta chains below were found in one sample sequenced in a study of γδ T cells in repeated Plasmodium falciparum infection. TCRdb ran CATT on the multiplex PCR reads. The table has some 51,000 delta-chain clones, 1.9% seen once. Gammadelta T cells were flow-sorted from PBMC into Vgamma9/Vdelta2+ and Vdelta2-negative populations for bulk analysis. The specimen was gamma-delta T cells from blood. The receptors derive from a pool of human donors (malaria-infected and uninfected, not separated).

Regarding this clone: The translation of this DNA and the TCRdb protein of a much larger clone differ at residue 3, probably owing to a read error; the protein shown here is translated from the DNA. J is TRDJ1 and V is TRDV1, with 8 bases matching TRDD3. The J gene comes from matching the DNA to germline here; TCRdb lacks it. This CDR3 is 26 amino acids long. Germline V lookup: CDR1 TSWWSYY, CDR2 QGS. The CDR3 nucleotides read TGTGCTATTGGGGAACCGTATATCCTACTTTCCGTACTGGGGGCCCCTGGGTGGGGATACACCGATAAACTCATCTTT. It translates to CAIGEPYILLSVLGAPGWGYTDKLIF.

This clone has a handful of counts. The amino acid sequence in TCRdb belongs to a much larger clone and departs from this DNA's translation at residue 10, likely a sequencing read error; the sequence shown is translated from the DNA. V usage is TRDV1 and J usage is TRDJ1; 10 bases are a match to TRDD3. With V trimmed by 2 bases and J by 0 bases, 21 bases remained unmatched. Germline V gene sequence: CDR1 TSWWSYY, CDR2 QGS. CDR3 size: 22 residues. DNA of the CDR3: TGTGCTCTTGGGGAAGGGAGAGAGCACTTCTGGGGGATAAAACCCTACACCGATAAACTCATCTTT. This encodes CALGEGREHFWGIKPYTDKLIF.

This clone has more than one count but fewer than ten. The chain combines TRDV1 with TRDJ1; 11 bases map to TRDD3. Germline matching of the DNA provided the J gene here, since TCRdb leaves it blank. CDR1 and CDR2 (germline): TSWWSYY, QGS. V trimming: 5 bases; J trimming: 0 bases; junction bases outside the gene matches: 17. The CDR3 loop spans 20 amino acids. CDR3 bases: TGTGCTCTTGGGAACCCCTACTGGGGGATATCTGGAACCTACACCGATAAACTCATCTTT. Its protein is CALGNPYWGISGTYTDKLIF.

This clone was observed a few times. This likely came from a read error, as a far larger clone is one base away. This sample also contains other DNA sequences that code for the same CDR3. This chain connects TRDV3 to TRDJ1; 13 bases agree with TRDD3. Here the J gene came from matching the DNA to germline, since TCRdb omits it. Trimming took 0 bases from V and 3 from J; bases not matched to a gene: 31. The CDR3 runs to 24 residues. From germline, CDR1 is TVYSNPD and CDR2 GDNSRS (reference sequence). The CDR3 sequence is CAFSLPDQGLPTSTGGYEADKLIF. The CDR3 DNA is TGTGCCTTTAGCTTACCAGACCAGGGCCTTCCCACCAGTACTGGGGGATACGAGGCCGATAAACTCATCTTT.

This clone came up a few times. The protein in TCRdb stems from a much larger clone and differs at residue 7 from this DNA's translation, likely a read error; here the protein is translated from the DNA. The chain has TRDV1 and TRDJ1; 9 nucleotides agree with TRDD2. V was clipped by 3 bases and J by 8 bases; unmatched bases: 16. Germline values: CDR1 TSWWSYY, CDR2 QGS. This CDR3 spans 17 amino acids. For the CDR3, the DNA is TGTGCTCTTGGGGACCAATCCTTCCTACGTCTCTGGGGGAAACTCATCTTT. Protein product: CALGDQSFLRLWGKLIF.

About this clone: A far larger clone is one nucleotide away, so this likely arose from a read error. Other DNA sequences from this sample encode an identical CDR3 as well. This chain links TRDV1 with TRDJ1; 10 nucleotides line up with TRDD3. The J gene, not given by TCRdb, was assigned here from a germline match of the nucleotide sequence. The CDR3 has 21 amino acids. From germline, CDR1 is TSWWSYY and CDR2 QGS. The ends lost 1 base at V and 2 bases at J; junction bases unmatched: 19. The DNA for the CDR3 is TGTGCTCTTGGGGAACCCCGTTTCCTACGCAGGTGGGGGATACCAACCGATAAACTCATCTTT. It encodes CALGEPRFLRRWGIPTDKLIF.

Comments on this clone: The TCRdb record carries a much larger clone's protein, which differs from this DNA's translation at residue 12; a read error is the likely cause, and the protein listed here is the DNA translation. The chain couples TRDV2 to TRDJ1, with 8 bases lining up with TRDD3. The J gene was missing in TCRdb and was found by matching the end of the DNA to germline. From germline, CDR1 is GEAIGNYY and CDR2 EKD. The CDR3 spans 16 residues. In DNA form, the CDR3 reads TGTGCCTGTGACACTTGGGGGATCAAGTACACCGAGAAACTCATCTTT. Translation: CACDTWGIKYTEKLIF.

This clone was counted many times. A far bigger clonotype differs at one base, so this is likely a read error. Other nucleotide sequences from this sample produce the same CDR3. The chain joins TRDV2 to TRDJ1; D uncertain. Germline matching of the DNA provided the J gene here, since TCRdb leaves it blank. CDR1 GEAIGNYY and CDR2 EKD come from the germline V gene. Trimming shortened V by 0 bases and J by 8 bases, and 12 bases separated the two germline ends. This CDR3 comprises 13 residues. Here the CDR3 reads CACDTVRGDKLIF. The CDR3 DNA reads TGTGCCTGTGACACCGTACGCGGCGACAAACTCATCTTT.

There are many counts of this clone. This specimen includes other DNA sequences encoding the same CDR3. V usage is TRDV2 and J usage is TRDJ3; TRDD3 matches 9 bases. The J gene, not given by TCRdb, was assigned here from a germline match of the nucleotide sequence. The V gene's germline CDR1 is GEAIGNYY and CDR2 EKD. The CDR3 is 19 residues long. J gave up 0 bases and V 0 bases, and 5 bases lay outside the gene matches. The CDR3 region is CACDTLLGDTSWDTRQMFF. DNA of the CDR3: TGTGCCTGTGACACCCTACTGGGGGACACCTCCTGGGACACCCGACAGATGTTTTTC.

The chain uses TRDV3 and TRDJ1; 9 bases agree with TRDD3. TCRdb gives no J gene; it was assigned here by matching the DNA to germline. The CDR3 length is 24 residues. Per germline, CDR1 TVYSNPD and CDR2 GDNSRS (reference sequence). The CDR3 sequence is CAQRLRTGGQTAKVGVRYTDKLIF. Written as DNA, the CDR3 is TGTGCTCAAAGGTTAAGGACTGGGGGACAGACGGCGAAAGTGGGGGTGAGATACACCGATAAACTCATCTTT. The full variable domain, its missing parts supplied by reference TRDV3 and TRDJ1, is CDKVTQSSPDQTVASGSEVVLLCTYDTVYSNPDLFWYRIRPDYSFQFVFYGDNSRSEGADFTQGRFSVKHILTQKAFHLVISPVRTEDSATYYCAQRLRTGGQTAKVGVRYTDKLIFGKGTRVTVEP.

This clone was counted between two and nine times. This DNA translates differently at residue 11 from the TCRdb protein, which is that of a much larger clone; a read error is likely, and the protein shown is the DNA's own translation. V usage is TRDV3 and J usage is TRDJ1, with 12 nucleotides matching TRDD3. The germline gives CDR1 TVYSNPD, CDR2 GDNSRS (reference sequence). The CDR3 runs 16 residues. The V gene end was trimmed by 2 bases and the J gene end by 3 bases; junction bases not matched to a gene: 10. The CDR3 is CAFPTWGIRNADKLIF. The DNA for the CDR3 is TGTGCCTTTCCTACCTGGGGGATACGGAACGCCGATAAACTCATCTTT.

In the case of this clone: A far larger clone is off by one base, so a read error is likely. Distinct nucleotide sequences in the sample also encode this CDR3. In DNA, the CDR3 is TGTGCTCTTGGGGAACTACAGTCTTCCTACACAAAAACTGGGGGGTACGCGTCCTCCCCCGATAAACTCATCTTT. Encoded protein: CALGELQSSYTKTGGYASSPDKLIF. This chain links TRDV1 with TRDJ1; D may be TRDD2 or TRDD3 (8 bases each). TCRdb leaves out the J gene; it was filled in here by matching the DNA to germline. Germline CDR1 TSWWSYY, CDR2 QGS. This CDR3 has 25 residues. Deletions cut 0 bases from V and 3 bases from J, with 41 bases between.

The J gene has no call, while the V gene is TRDV1; TRDD3, the table's D call, was not compared with the DNA. This CDR3 spans 20 amino acids. Germline CDR1 is TSWWSYY and CDR2 is QGS. The CDR3 is CALGETYRPAWKLRPDKPIF. Here the CDR3 DNA reads TGTGCTCTTGGGGAAACCTACAGGCCGGCTTGGAAATTAAGACCAGATAAACCCATCTTT.

This clone was seen a handful of times. The protein given by TCRdb reflects a much larger clone and differs at residue 5 from this DNA's translation, likely from a read error; the protein shown is the DNA's translation. The chain has TRDV1 and TRDJ2, with 7 bases matching TRDD3. The V segment lost 3 bases and the J segment 0 bases; nucleotides outside the gene matches: 16. CDR3 size: 20 residues. From germline, CDR1 is TSWWSYY and CDR2 QGS. The CDR3, as DNA: TGTGCTCTTGGGGATCCCCTGTCGGCTGGGGGTTTCACTTTGACAGCACAACTCTTCTTT. Protein sequence: CALGDPLSAGGFTLTAQLFF.

About this clone itself: TCRdb records a much larger clone's protein for this DNA, with a difference at residue 5 that likely arises from a read error; the protein given is the translation of the DNA. The chain links TRDV1 to TRDJ1, with TRDD3 matching 8 bases. The J gene, missing from TCRdb, was assigned here through DNA to germline matching. The V gene's germline CDR1 is TSWWSYY and CDR2 QGS. V was pared by 6 bases and J by 0 bases, with 24 bases of the junction left unmatched. This CDR3 contains 21 residues. The CDR3 nucleotides read TGTGCTCTTGGCTACCTACCCCTGTCGTACTGGGGGCTCCGGTACACCGATAAACTCATCTTT. Its protein is CALGYLPLSYWGLRYTDKLIF.

Points on this clone: The protein held in TCRdb is that of a much larger clone and does not match this DNA's translation at residue 13, likely because of a read error; the protein shown is translated from the DNA. This rearrangement joins TRDV1 to TRDJ2, with TRDD3 as a possible D gene (7 bases). TCRdb does not report a J gene; here it was assigned by matching the DNA to germline references. Trimming cost V 3 bases and J 0 bases, with 26 bases left between them. Looked up from germline, CDR1 is TSWWSYY and CDR2 is QGS. The CDR3 runs to 21 residues. The CDR3 spells CALGELPLPPWGSTLTAQLFF. The CDR3 nucleotides are TGTGCTCTTGGGGAGCTACCCCTTCCCCCCTGGGGGTCTACTTTGACAGCACAACTCTTCTTT.

This clone was picked up a small number of times. For this DNA, TCRdb reports the protein of a much larger clone, which diverges at residue 3, most likely from a read error; the protein presented here is translated directly from the DNA. The gene calls are TRDV3 and TRDJ1; 12 nucleotides line up with TRDD3. The J gene is not listed in TCRdb, so it was assigned here from a DNA match to germline. V was pared by 5 bases and J by 8 bases, with 42 bases of the junction left unmatched. Germline V gene sequence: CDR1 TVYSNPD, CDR2 GDNSRS (reference sequence). The CDR3 is 24 residues long. The CDR3 DNA follows: TGTGCCCTTAAGGGGGGACCTTCCGCCGGTATAAAAACTCCCGTATACTGGGGGATACAAAAACTCATCTTT. Protein: CALKGGPSAGIKTPVYWGIQKLIF.

This clone was detected many times. TCRdb's protein, taken from a much larger clone, differs from this DNA's translation at residue 9, likely owing to a read error; the protein displayed comes from the DNA. The chain recombines TRDV3 with TRDJ1; 9 positions agree with TRDD2. Trimming at V came to 1 base and at J to 3 bases, leaving 21 bases not matched to a gene. The germline V gene encodes CDR1 TVYSNPD and CDR2 GDNSRS (reference sequence). CDR3 length: 19 residues. The CDR3, as DNA: TGTGCCTTTAAAGAAGGGCCCGAGGGCCTTCCTACGAGGTCCGATAAACTCATCTTT. This translates into CAFKEGPEGLPTRSDKLIF.

On this clone: Since a far larger clone is one base different, this is likely a read error. In the same sample, other DNA sequences code for this CDR3. The J gene is TRDJ1, the V gene TRDV1; 8 bases fit TRDD3. TCRdb gives no J gene; it was assigned here by matching the DNA to germline. Germline V lookup: CDR1 TSWWSYY, CDR2 QGS. The CDR3 is made up of 20 amino acids. The CDR3 reads CALGELEVRRGYRRGDKLIF. The CDR3 DNA sequence: TGCGCTCTTGGGGAACTAGAGGTGCGTAGGGGATACAGGAGGGGAGATAAACTCATCTTT.

This clone turned up a few times. The protein that TCRdb holds for this DNA derives from a much larger clone and differs from the translated DNA at residue 12, which likely indicates a read error; the protein shown here is translated from the DNA. The chain links TRDV2 to TRDJ1; TRDD3 aligns across 12 bases. V gave up 0 bases and J gave up 4 bases; unmatched junction bases: 8. CDR3 length equals 17 residues. Per germline, CDR1 GEAIGNYY and CDR2 EKD. CDR3 amino acids: CACDTAGGYANIDKLIF. CDR3 in DNA: TGTGCCTGTGACACCGCTGGGGGATACGCTAACATCGATAAACTCATCTTT.

There are a few counts of this clone. TCRdb has a much larger clone's protein, which differs at residue 22 from the translation of this DNA, likely because of a read error; what is shown is the protein translated from the DNA. No J gene was assigned, while the V gene was called as TRDV3; the table's D call, TRDD3, was not checked against the DNA. Germline assignment: CDR1 TVYSNPD and CDR2 GDNSRS (reference sequence). The CDR3 covers 24 residues. CDR3 nucleotides: TGTGCCTTTAGCCTACCAGACCAGGGCCTTCCTACCAGTACTGGGGGATACGAGGCCGATAAACCCATCTTT. Translation gives CAFSLPDQGLPTSTGGYEADKPIF.

This clone was counted many times. The TCRdb protein, from a much larger clone, departs from this DNA's translation at residue 6, likely by read error; the protein shown derives from the DNA. For the CDR3, the DNA is TGTGCTCTTGGGGAACTCCACATTAATGCAGGGGGGCACACCGATAAACTCATCTTT. It codes for CALGELHINAGGHTDKLIF. V gene TRDV1 combines with J gene TRDJ1; tentative D call: TRDD3 (5 bases). The J gene is absent in TCRdb and was assigned here via DNA matching to germline. The CDR3 is 19 amino acids. With 0 bases removed from V and 0 bases from J, the gap between germline ends came to 20 bases. Germline CDR1 reads TSWWSYY; CDR2 reads QGS.

Of note for this clone: Translating this DNA gives a protein that differs at residue 16 from the TCRdb one, which belongs to a much larger clone; a read error is likely, and the protein shown is this translation. The rearrangement links TRDV3 to TRDJ1; tentatively, D is TRDD3 (9 bases). As TCRdb names no J gene, one was assigned here on the basis of a DNA match to germline. CDR1 TVYSNPD and CDR2 GDNSRS come from the germline V gene (reference sequence). Trimming stripped 1 base from V and 0 bases from J, with 36 bases between. There are 22 residues in the CDR3. CDR3: CAFKAFLDFIYWGTSHTDKLIF. CDR3 sequence (DNA): TGTGCCTTTAAGGCCTTCCTAGATTTTATTTACTGGGGGACGTCGCACACCGATAAACTCATCTTT. Full variable domain (remainder filled in from reference TRDV3 and TRDJ1): CDKVTQSSPDQTVASGSEVVLLCTYDTVYSNPDLFWYRIRPDYSFQFVFYGDNSRSEGADFTQGRFSVKHILTQKAFHLVISPVRTEDSATYYCAFKAFLDFIYWGTSHTDKLIFGKGTRVTVEP.

In the case of this clone: TCRdb's entry gives the protein of a much larger clone, which mismatches this DNA's translation at residue 19, likely from a read error; the protein reported here is translated from the DNA. This chain links TRDV1 with TRDJ1; 8 positions agree with TRDD3. TCRdb does not report a J gene; here it was assigned by matching the DNA to germline references. Looked up from germline, CDR1 is TSWWSYY and CDR2 is QGS. This CDR3 spans 24 amino acids. J gave up 3 bases and V 3 bases, and 33 bases lay outside the gene matches. For the CDR3, the DNA is TGTGCTCTTGGGGACCGACACGCTAATGTTCGAAATTACCGGGGGATATTGCGCCCCGATAAACTCATCTTT. Protein sequence: CALGDRHANVRNYRGILRPDKLIF.

This clone has only a few counts. It differs at one base from a far larger clone, so likely a read error. This specimen includes other DNA sequences encoding the same CDR3. The genes are TRDV1 and TRDJ1, with TRDD3 matching 8 bases. As TCRdb names no J gene, one was assigned here on the basis of a DNA match to germline. The V gene's germline CDR1 is TSWWSYY and CDR2 QGS. The CDR3 runs to 25 residues. CDR3 nucleotide sequence: TGTGCCCTTGGGGAACTTCCGTTCCTTTGGGTCCTTAGGGATACGTTCCGTCCGTACACCGATAAACTCATCTTT. Translated, it gives CALGELPFLWVLRDTFRPYTDKLIF.

Points on this clone: The translation of this DNA and the TCRdb protein of a much larger clone differ at residue 16, probably owing to a read error; the protein shown here is translated from the DNA. The gene calls are TRDV1 and TRDJ1; D not certain. TCRdb does not report a J gene; here it was assigned by matching the DNA to germline references. Germline V lookup: CDR1 TSWWSYY, CDR2 QGS. The length of the CDR3 is 22 residues. The V and J ends lost 5 bases and 2 bases respectively, with 36 bases between them. The CDR3 nucleotides read TGTGCTCTTGGGACCGCTCCCAAAATGCCGCGTGATAGGGCACTCAGGACCGATAAACTCATCTTT. It codes for CALGTAPKMPRDRALRTDKLIF.

Concerning this clone: This DNA's translation and the protein TCRdb lists, from a much larger clone, do not match at residue 10, likely due to a read error; the protein shown is translated from the DNA. V is TRDV1 and J is TRDJ1; TRDD3 matches at 10 bases. TCRdb records no J gene; here it was assigned by comparing the DNA to germline. This CDR3 region has 15 residues. CDR1 is TSWWSYY, CDR2 QGS, per germline. The CDR3 here is CALRGGGYATGKLIF. Here the CDR3 DNA reads TGTGCTCTAAGGGGAGGGGGATACGCGACCGGTAAACTCATCTTT.